Many counts were recorded for the clone carrying this TCR beta chain. Its target is unknown. The sample is drawn from a study of neurological immune-mediated disorders. The germline CDR1 and CDR2 sequences are SGDLS and YYNGEE. CDR3 length equals 14 residues. Trimming removed 0 bases from V and 10 bases from J, with 16 bases in between. The time point was: longitudinal time-point 2. The unsorted libraries were generated from a total of 2 million PBMCs, which had been stored in RNAlater at -80 C. Study results and caveats: The absence of shared CDR3 amino acid sequences among expanded clones across subjects suggests private repertoires in all groups. While HTLV-1-associated myelopathy showed the greatest TCR clonal expansion, multiple sclerosis showed the least, falling below healthy controls.

Each CDR3 protein is one row after TCRdb ran MiXCR on the 5' RACE reads. Here the sample spans some 50,000 distinct CDR3 sequences, 10% to 15% being singletons. The sequence was obtained from a male donor with HTLV-1-associated myelopathy (HAM/TSP). The sequenced sample was PBMCs. The chain couples TRBV9 to TRBJ1-1; tentatively, D is TRBD1 (6 bases). The CDR3 protein is CASSVVQGPAGAFF. CDR3 nucleotides: TGTGCCAGCAGCGTAGTCCAGGGGCCTGCAGGAGCTTTCTTT.